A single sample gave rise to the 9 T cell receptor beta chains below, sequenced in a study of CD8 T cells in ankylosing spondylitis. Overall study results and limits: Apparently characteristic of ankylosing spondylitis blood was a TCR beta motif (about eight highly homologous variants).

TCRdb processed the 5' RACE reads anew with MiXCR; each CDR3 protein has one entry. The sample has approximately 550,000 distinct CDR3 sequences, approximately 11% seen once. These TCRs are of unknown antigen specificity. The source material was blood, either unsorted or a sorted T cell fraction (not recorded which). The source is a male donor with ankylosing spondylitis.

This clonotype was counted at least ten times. CDR3 DNA sequence: TGTGCCAGCACCCTGCGAGGGGGGATGAACACTGAAGCTTTCTTT. Protein sequence: CASTLRGGMNTEAFF. The rearrangement joins TRBV12-3 or TRBV12-4 to TRBJ1-1; D may be TRBD1 (6 bases). Trimming took off 7 bases at V and 0 bases at J, with 15 bases between the two ends. The CDR3 is 15 amino acids.

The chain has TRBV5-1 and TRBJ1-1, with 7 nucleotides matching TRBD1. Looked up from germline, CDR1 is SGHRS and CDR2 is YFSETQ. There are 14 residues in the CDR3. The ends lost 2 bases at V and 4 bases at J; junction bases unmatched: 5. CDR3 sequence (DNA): TGCGCCAGCAGCTTCCGGGACAGCGGCACTGAAGCTTTCTTT. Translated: CASSFRDSGTEAFF.

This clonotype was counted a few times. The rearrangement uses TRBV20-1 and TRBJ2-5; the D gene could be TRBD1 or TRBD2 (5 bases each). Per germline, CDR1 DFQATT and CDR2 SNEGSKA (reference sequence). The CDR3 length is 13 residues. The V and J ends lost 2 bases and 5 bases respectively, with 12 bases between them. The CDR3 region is CSARNGTRETQYF. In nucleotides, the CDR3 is TGCAGTGCTAGAAATGGGACCAGGGAGACCCAGTACTTC.

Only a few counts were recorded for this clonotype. The CDR3 DNA follows: TGCAGCGTTGAAGATCTTAGGACAACCGGGGAGCTGTTTTTT. It specifies CSVEDLRTTGELFF. V and J are TRBV29-1 and TRBJ2-2, with D possibly matching TRBD1 (5 bases). The ends were cut back, 0 bases at V and 5 bases at J, with 10 bases in the middle. The CDR3 has 14 residues. In germline, CDR1 is SQVTM, CDR2 ANQGSEA.

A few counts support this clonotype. This CDR3 reads CASRPAGVETQYF. CDR3 coding DNA: TGTGCCAGCAGACCAGCGGGAGTGGAGACCCAGTACTTC. The V gene is TRBV6-2 or TRBV6-3, the J gene TRBJ2-5; the match to TRBD2 covers 8 bases. J lost 5 bases, V lost 6 bases, and 5 bases had no gene match. The CDR3 runs 13 residues. CDR1 MNHEY and CDR2 SVGEGT come from the germline V gene.

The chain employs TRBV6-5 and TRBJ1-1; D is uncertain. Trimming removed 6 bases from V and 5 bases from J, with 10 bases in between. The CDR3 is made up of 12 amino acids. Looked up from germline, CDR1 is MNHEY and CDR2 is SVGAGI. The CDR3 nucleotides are TGTGCCAGCAGCAACAAACGGACTGAAGCTTTCTTT. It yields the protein CASSNKRTEAFF.

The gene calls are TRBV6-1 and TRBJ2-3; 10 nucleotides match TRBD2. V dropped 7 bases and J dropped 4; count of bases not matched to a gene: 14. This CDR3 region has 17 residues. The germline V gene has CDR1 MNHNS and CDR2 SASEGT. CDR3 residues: CASKTRELAGYADTQYF. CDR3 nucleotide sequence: TGTGCCAGCAAAACCAGGGAACTAGCGGGATATGCAGATACGCAGTATTTT.

The DNA for the CDR3 is TGTGCCAGCAGCTTTGGTCTAGCGGGAGGAAGCGAGCAGTACGTC. Its protein is CASSFGLAGGSEQYV. The genes are TRBV11-2 and TRBJ2-7, with 11 bases fitting TRBD2. The trim removed 3 bases at V and 6 bases at J, leaving 7 bases unmatched. CDR3 length: 15 amino acids. CDR1 SGHAT and CDR2 FQNNGV come from the germline V gene.

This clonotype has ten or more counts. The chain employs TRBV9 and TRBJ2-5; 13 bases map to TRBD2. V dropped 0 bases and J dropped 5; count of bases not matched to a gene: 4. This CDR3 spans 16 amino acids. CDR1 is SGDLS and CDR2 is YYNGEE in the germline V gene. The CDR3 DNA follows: TGTGCCAGCAGCGTAGGACTAGCGGGAGGATGGGAGACCCAGTACTTC. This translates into CASSVGLAGGWETQYF.